Following are 21 T cell receptor beta chains from one sample sequenced in a study of T cells in Graves' hyperthyroidism and ophthalmopathy. TCR beta CDR3 sequences were amplified from RNA transcripts. During a first-round RT-PCR of the TCR CDR3, the HTBI primer set was used. A single record per CDR3 protein comes from TCRdb applying MiXCR to the multiplex PCR reads. The table includes fewer than 500,000 distinct CDR3 sequences, roughly 14% detected once. The source material was blood. The receptors were gathered from a man in his late teens or twenties with Graves' ophthalmopathy.

Ten or more counts support this clonotype. The chain joins TRBV12-3 or TRBV12-4 to TRBJ1-3, with unresolved D. This CDR3 is built from 15 residues. V gave up 4 bases and J gave up 0 bases, with 10 bases separating them. CDR3 nucleotides: TGTGCCAGCAGTTACGGCAGAGCCTCTGGAAACACCATATATTTT. Translated, it gives CASSYGRASGNTIYF.

There are a few counts of this clonotype. V gene TRBV19 combines with J gene TRBJ2-2; 11 bases match TRBD1. Germline assignment: CDR1 LNHDA and CDR2 SQIVND (reference sequence). The CDR3 is made up of 17 amino acids. J was trimmed by 7 bases and V by 3 bases; bases with no gene match: 10. The CDR3 spells CASSIPSGTGGSGELFF. The CDR3 coding sequence is TGTGCCAGTAGTATCCCGTCCGGGACAGGGGGAAGCGGGGAGCTGTTTTTT.

The sample holds a few counts of this clonotype. The chain uses TRBV11-2 and TRBJ1-2; no firm D call. Trimming stripped 11 bases from V and 8 bases from J, with 15 bases between. Per the germline V gene, CDR1 is SGHAT and CDR2 is FQNNGV. The CDR3 totals 11 residues. This CDR3 reads CAEAFGEGYTF. As DNA, the CDR3 is TGTGCCGAAGCTTTCGGCGAGGGCTACACCTTC. The full variable domain, with the rest looked up from reference TRBV11-2 and TRBJ1-2, is EAGVAQSPRYKIIEKRQSVAFWCNPISGHATLYWYQQILGQGPKLLIQFQNNGVVDDSQLPKDRFSAERLKGVDSTLKIQPAKLEDSAVYLCAEAFGEGYTFGSGTRLTVV.

This clonotype has ten or more counts. The V call is TRBV6-5, the J call TRBJ2-1, with 7 bases aligning to TRBD1. Unmatched junction bases numbered 4, after V lost 0 bases and J lost 2 bases. Germline V gene sequence: CDR1 MNHEY, CDR2 SVGAGI. The CDR3 has 16 residues. CDR3 amino acids: CASSYSTGVAYNEQFF. CDR3 sequence (DNA): TGTGCCAGCAGTTACTCTACAGGGGTGGCCTACAATGAGCAGTTCTTC.

This clonotype was seen only a few times. This chain links TRBV5-1 with TRBJ2-1; 8 bases agree with TRBD1. This CDR3 has 15 residues. In germline, CDR1 is SGHRS, CDR2 YFSETQ. The trim removed 2 bases at V and 0 bases at J, leaving 1 base unmatched. The CDR3 DNA sequence: TGCGCCAGCAGCTTTACAGGGGGCTCCTACAATGAGCAGTTCTTC. It codes for CASSFTGGSYNEQFF.

This clonotype was recorded at least ten times. The chain links TRBV6-1 to TRBJ1-1; D unclear. Germline V gives CDR1 MNHNS, CDR2 SASEGT. V lost 6 bases to trimming and J lost 0 bases, with 8 bases between them. This CDR3 comprises 13 residues. CDR3 loop: CASRHTVNTEAFF. CDR3 DNA: TGTGCCAGCAGGCACACAGTGAACACTGAAGCTTTCTTT.

This clonotype was detected ten times or more. This chain uses TRBV3-1 with TRBJ2-5, with D maybe TRBD1 (6 bases). V was pared by 5 bases and J by 1 base, with 17 bases between. This CDR3 is built from 16 residues. Germline CDR1 LGHDT, CDR2 YNNKEL (reference sequence). CDR3 protein: CASSSNNRVFQETQYF. The CDR3 coding sequence is TGTGCCAGCAGCTCAAACAACAGGGTGTTCCAAGAGACCCAGTACTTC.

With regard to this clonotype: With a much larger clone just one base away, this may be a read error. The V gene is TRBV7-8, the J gene TRBJ2-1, with D perhaps matching TRBD2 (5 bases). TRBJ2-7 matches the DNA end more closely, so the J call is doubtful. The CDR3 has 18 residues. Germline V gene data show CDR1 as SGHVS and CDR2 as FQNEAQ. The CDR3 sequence: CASSLEEKGPSSYNEQYF. CDR3 sequence (DNA): TGTGCCAGCAGCTTAGAAGAGAAAGGGCCTAGCTCCTACAATGAGCAGTACTTC.

This clonotype came up many times. The genes are TRBV6-1 and TRBJ1-5; 7 bases map to TRBD1. This CDR3 has 13 amino acids. The germline V gene has CDR1 MNHNS and CDR2 SASEGT. With 8 bases clipped from V and 5 bases from J, the junction kept 6 bases outside the gene matches. The CDR3 loop is CASAGQADQPQHF. CDR3 nucleotide sequence: TGTGCCAGCGCCGGACAGGCTGATCAGCCCCAGCATTTT.

The CDR3 nucleotides read TGCGCCAGCAGCCAAGGGGGTCTAGGCGAGCAGTACTTC. Amino acid sequence: CASSQGGLGEQYF. The chain joins TRBV4-1 to TRBJ2-7, with D unresolved. In germline, CDR1 is MGHRA, CDR2 YSYEKL. V was cut by 1 base and J by 6 bases, with 10 bases left in between. The CDR3 covers 13 residues.

This clonotype came up many times. The CDR3 here is CASSQGPRTLSSPLHF. The CDR3 DNA follows: TGTGCCAGCAGCCAAGGGCCGAGGACACTAAGTTCACCCCTCCACTTT. This chain joins TRBV3-1 and TRBJ1-6; D possibly corresponds to TRBD1 (5 bases). The CDR3 spans 16 residues. Trimming left V 1 base short and J 9 bases short, with 16 bases between. The germline CDR1 and CDR2 sequences are LGHDT and YNNKEL (reference sequence).

This clonotype was detected ten times or more. This chain uses TRBV7-2 with TRBJ2-7; 7 positions match TRBD1. CDR1 is SGHTA, CDR2 FQGNSA, per germline. With V trimmed by 4 bases and J by 4 bases, 7 bases remained unmatched. The CDR3 runs to 14 residues. This CDR3 reads CASSYSGQKYEQYF. CDR3 coding DNA: TGTGCCAGCAGCTACTCGGGACAGAAATACGAGCAGTACTTC.

J is TRBJ2-1 and V is TRBV5-1, with D possibly TRBD2 on 6 matching bases. Germline-derived CDR1 and CDR2 are SGHRS and YFSETQ. V gave up 0 bases and J gave up 0 bases, with 13 bases separating them. This CDR3 has 17 amino acids. CDR3 DNA: TGCGCCAGCAGCTTGGCGGTAGCGGCCTACTCCTACAATGAGCAGTTCTTC. Amino acids: CASSLAVAAYSYNEQFF.

For this clonotype: This may arise from a read error, as a much more abundant clone is one base away. V usage is TRBV10-3 and J usage is TRBJ2-7; 8 positions match TRBD1. Germline values: CDR1 ENHRY, CDR2 SYGVKD. V lost 10 bases and J lost 2; bases outside the gene matches: 7. The CDR3 consists of 13 residues. The CDR3 region is CATGQGAPYEQYF. DNA of the CDR3: TGTGCCACAGGACAGGGAGCACCCTACGAGCAGTACTTC.

The gene calls are TRBV30 and TRBJ1-1; tentative D call: TRBD1 (5 bases). Trimming removed 4 bases at V and 1 base at J, with 19 bases between. The germline CDR1 and CDR2 sequences are GTSNPN and SVGIG (reference sequence). The CDR3 runs 16 residues. The CDR3 loop is CAWTPDWAGTNTEAFF. The CDR3 DNA reads TGTGCCTGGACCCCAGATTGGGCTGGGACGAACACTGAAGCTTTCTTT.

This clonotype was detected many times. The rearrangement links TRBV4-2 to TRBJ1-2; TRBD1 agrees at 7 bases. Trimming took 0 bases from V and 6 from J; bases not matched to a gene: 13. This CDR3 spans 17 amino acids. Germline CDR1 reads LGHNA; CDR2 reads YNFKEQ. CDR3 bases: TGTGCCAGCAGCCAAGACGTTCCTAGGGGGACAGTGGATGGCTACACCTTC. This translates into CASSQDVPRGTVDGYTF.

The chain joins TRBV30 to TRBJ1-2, with 8 nucleotides matching TRBD1. This CDR3 region has 13 residues. The trim removed 0 bases at V and 11 bases at J, leaving 8 bases unmatched. Germline values: CDR1 GTSNPN, CDR2 SVGIG (reference sequence). CDR3 region: CAWSVMDRAPYTF. CDR3 bases: TGTGCCTGGAGTGTCATGGACAGGGCTCCATACACCTTC.

Ten or more counts support this clonotype. The J gene is TRBJ2-7, the V gene TRBV7-9, with D unresolved. Germline CDR1 and CDR2: SEHNR and FQNEAQ (reference sequence). The CDR3 loop spans 15 amino acids. V shed 1 base and J shed 4 bases, with 14 bases lying between them. The CDR3 DNA reads as TGTGCCAGCAGCTTAGGTTCCACGAACCCTTACGAGCAGTACTTC. This gives the protein CASSLGSTNPYEQYF.

This clonotype was seen ten or more times. The chain recombines TRBV30 with TRBJ1-5; D is possibly TRBD1 (5 bases). Germline CDR1 is GTSNPN and CDR2 is SVGIG (reference sequence). This CDR3 has 13 amino acids. Between the trimmed V and J ends, which lost 1 base and 4 bases, there was a span of 8 bases. CDR3: CAWSATDNQPQHF. DNA of the CDR3: TGTGCCTGGAGTGCGACAGATAATCAGCCCCAGCATTTT.

This clonotype was seen at least ten times. The V gene is TRBV3-1, the J gene TRBJ1-1, with a weak D call TRBD1 (5 bases). CDR3 length: 14 amino acids. Per the germline V gene, CDR1 is LGHDT and CDR2 is YNNKEL (reference sequence). V lost 4 bases and J lost 1, with 10 bases in between. CDR3 sequence: CASSPGSGNTEAFF. The CDR3, as DNA: TGTGCCAGCAGCCCAGGGAGCGGGAACACTGAAGCTTTCTTT.

The chain links TRBV9 to TRBJ1-4, with 7 bases lining up with TRBD1. V dropped 3 bases and J dropped 3; count of bases not matched to a gene: 11. The CDR3 runs 17 residues. Germline CDR1 reads SGDLS; CDR2 reads YYNGEE. CDR3 sequence (DNA): TGTGCCAGCAGCGCAACAGGGGCCACTACCCCTAATGAAAAACTGTTTTTT. Amino acid sequence: CASSATGATTPNEKLFF. Full variable domain (missing parts from reference TRBV9 and TRBJ1-4): DSGVTQTPKHLITATGQRVTLRCSPRSGDLSVYWYQQSLDQGLQFLIQYYNGEERAKGNILERFSAQQFPDLHSELNLSSLELGDSALYFCASSATGATTPNEKLFFGSGTQLSVL.